A selection of T cell receptor beta chains follows, all from one sample in a study of CD8 T cells in Susac syndrome. TCRdb reprocessed the immunoSEQ multiplex PCR reads via MiXCR and lists one record per CDR3 protein. The data hold tens of thousands of distinct CDR3 sequences, with roughly 93% observed a single time. The sample consisted of CD4+ T cells from PBMCs. Every receptor here comes from a human donor with Susac syndrome. CDR3s include the opening cysteine and the closing phenylalanine or tryptophan. The order of the fields is J gene, V gene, clone size, D gene, CDR3 DNA, CDR3 protein. The D gene is left open where the match is weak. Some rows have no size entry. The others give once, few or many, or a class for an expanded clone.

J: TRBJ2-3
V: TRBV29-1
size: -
D: -
DNA: TGCAGCGTTTCGCCGGGACTCATAGATACGCAGTATTTT
CDR3: CSVSPGLIDTQYF

J: TRBJ2-1
V: TRBV7-3
size: -
D: -
DNA: TGTGCCAGCAGCTTAACTGTGGGGATTTCCTACAATGAGCAGTTCTTC
CDR3: CASSLTVGISYNEQFF

J: TRBJ2-3
V: TRBV3-1
size: -
D: TRBD2
DNA: TGTGCCAGCAGTCGGACTAGCGGTTTGCGAGATACGCAGTATTTT
CDR3: CASSRTSGLRDTQYF

J: TRBJ2-7
V: TRBV13
size: -
D: -
DNA: TGTGCCAGCAGCTTAGGCTTAGAGGGTCGTTTTTCCTACGAGCAGTACTTC
CDR3: CASSLGLEGRFSYEQYF

J: TRBJ1-1
V: TRBV2
size: -
D: -
DNA: TGTGCCAGCAGTGAATATATCGGTAACGCTGAAGCTTTCTTT
CDR3: CASSEYIGNAEAFF

J: TRBJ1-5
V: TRBV6-1
size: few
D: -
DNA: TGTGCCAGCAGCTCGTCCGTCTCAGATAGCAATCAGCCCCAGCATTTT
CDR3: CASSSSVSDSNQPQHF

J: TRBJ2-2
V: TRBV12-5
size: -
D: -
DNA: TGTGCTAGTGGCCCGAACACCGGGGAGCTGTTTTTT
CDR3: CASGPNTGELFF

J: TRBJ2-1
V: TRBV30
size: -
D: -
DNA: TGTGCCTGGGATTACAGCGGACTGGTCTACAATGAGCAGTTCTTC
CDR3: CAWDYSGLVYNEQFF

J: TRBJ1-2
V: TRBV28
size: -
D: -
DNA: TGTGCCAGCAGGCTACACGGAGAGGGGCGCCGAAATGGCTACACCTTC
CDR3: CASRLHGEGRRNGYTF

J: TRBJ2-2
V: TRBV7-3
size: -
D: TRBD1
DNA: TGTGCCAGCAGCTTAAGGACAGGAGCCACCGGGGAGCTGTTTTTT
CDR3: CASSLRTGATGELFF

J: TRBJ1-2
V: TRBV6-6
size: -
D: TRBD1
DNA: TGTGCCAGCAGAAGGACAGGGGAGGTTGTTAACTATGGCTACACCTTC
CDR3: CASRRTGEVVNYGYTF